The 9 T cell receptor beta chains below all came from one sample that was sequenced in a study of blood T cell repertoires in COVID-19. The data were produced by immunoSEQ multiplex PCR, yet TCRdb's version contains in-frame clones alone and is incomplete. This table has some 260,000 clones, about 86% appearing once. Sequencing input: PBMCs or T cells enriched from blood (not recorded which). These receptors were obtained from a man aged 25-40 years with acute COVID-19.

The chain carries TRBV2 and TRBJ1-4, with 9 positions matching TRBD1. Per the germline V gene, CDR1 is SNHLY and CDR2 is FYNNEI. Unmatched junction bases numbered 12, after V lost 6 bases and J lost 10 bases. This CDR3 has 15 residues. The CDR3 sequence: CASRRETDRGGKLFF. In DNA form, the CDR3 reads TGTGCCAGCAGAAGAGAGACTGACAGGGGGGGAAAACTGTTTTTT.

The chain links TRBV6-5 to TRBJ1-3, with D maybe TRBD1 (6 bases). CDR1 is MNHEY and CDR2 is SVGAGI in the germline V gene. Trimming pared 6 bases from V and 3 bases from J, leaving 12 bases between. The CDR3 sequence is 14 residues long. CDR3 sequence reads: CASRGPTGGNTIYF. CDR3 coding DNA: TGTGCCAGCAGGGGACCGACAGGTGGAAACACCATATATTTT.

This clone was detected only a few times. The chain couples TRBV7-9 to TRBJ2-1; D might be TRBD2 (6 bases). The CDR3 consists of 16 residues. Germline V gene sequence: CDR1 SEHNR, CDR2 FQNEAQ (reference sequence). V was pared by 3 bases and J by 3 bases, with 15 bases between. DNA of the CDR3: TGTGCCAGCAGCTTGAAAATGGGACTTCGCTACAATGAGCAGTTCTTC. Protein: CASSLKMGLRYNEQFF.

The V call is TRBV11-2, the J call TRBJ1-1; no firm D call. V dropped 7 bases and J dropped 4 bases, with 13 bases sitting between them. CDR3 length equals 13 residues. Per germline, CDR1 SGHAT and CDR2 FQNNGV. The CDR3 is CASNWEAGTEAFF. The CDR3 DNA reads TGTGCCAGCAACTGGGAGGCTGGCACTGAAGCTTTCTTT.

This sequence joins TRBV7-2 and TRBJ1-1; weak D call: TRBD1 (5 bases). V was shortened by 1 base and J by 10 bases, with 16 bases between the two germline ends. Germline loops: CDR1 SGHTA, CDR2 FQGNSA. The CDR3 is 14 residues long. The CDR3 here is CASSLVGLARGAFF. The CDR3 nucleotides read TGTGCCAGCAGCTTAGTTGGGCTGGCAAGGGGAGCTTTCTTT.

The V gene is TRBV6-1, the J gene TRBJ1-3; D unclear. V lost 0 bases, J lost 7 bases, and 4 bases lay in between. This CDR3 has 12 amino acids. Germline loops: CDR1 MNHNS, CDR2 SASEGT. CDR3 sequence: CASSEASNTIYF. The CDR3 DNA sequence: TGTGCCAGCAGTGAAGCTTCGAACACCATATATTTT.

The chain is built from TRBV7-8 and TRBJ1-1; D ambiguous. V lost 1 base and J lost 6, with 6 bases in between. The CDR3 has 12 residues. The germline gives CDR1 SGHVS, CDR2 FQNEAQ. DNA for the CDR3: TGTGCCAGCAGCTTAGGGCCACCTGAAGCTTTCTTT. As protein: CASSLGPPEAFF.

The gene calls are TRBV28 and TRBJ2-7; 10 nucleotides align to TRBD2. Trimming removed 5 bases from V and 2 bases from J; junction bases left unmatched: 9. The CDR3 consists of 16 residues. Germline assignment: CDR1 MDHEN and CDR2 SYDVKM. DNA for the CDR3: TGTGCCAGCAGTAGAATAGCGGGGGGCCCCGCCTACGAGCAGTACGTC. Its translation: CASSRIAGGPAYEQYV.

The genes are TRBV28 and TRBJ1-6; maybe TRBD1 (5 bases). Germline V gene lookup returns CDR1 MDHEN and CDR2 SYDVKM. V was shortened by 8 bases and J by 6 bases, with 11 bases between the two germline ends. CDR3 size: 13 residues. CDR3 in DNA: TGTGCCAGCGACGGGGGAAGTAATTCACCCCTCCACTTT. Its protein is CASDGGSNSPLHF.